This is a list of T cell receptor beta chains from one sample in a study of Ad26.COV2.S vaccination and SARS-CoV-2 variants. Assay: immunoSEQ multiplex PCR; the TCRdb copy retains only in-frame clones and omits some. Of roughly 400,000 clones listed, 89% were seen once; the top ten hold under 2%. The starting material was peripheral blood, obtained in a trial of Ad26.COV2.S vaccine versus placebo. These receptors all stem from a person between 18 and 59 years old who received the Ad26.COV2.S COVID-19 vaccine or a placebo. CDR3s leave out the opening cysteine and the closing phenylalanine or tryptophan.

j_call: TRBJ2-3
cdr3_length: 17
v_call: TRBV5-1
cdr3_aa: ASSLPPSGLAGLLDTQY

j_call: TRBJ2-2
cdr3_length: 13
v_call: TRBV6-5
cdr3_aa: ASSLGQGGTGELF

j_call: TRBJ2-7
cdr3_length: 13
v_call: TRBV4-1
cdr3_aa: ASSQERGTGNEQY

j_call: TRBJ1-3
cdr3_length: 13
v_call: TRBV30
cdr3_aa: AWSEGGTTRNTIY

j_call: TRBJ1-1
cdr3_length: 10
v_call: TRBV30
cdr3_aa: AWSPSQGEAF

j_call: TRBJ2-5
cdr3_length: 13
v_call: TRBV14
cdr3_aa: ASSRTGANQETQY

j_call: TRBJ2-2
cdr3_length: 12
v_call: TRBV29-1
cdr3_aa: SVRQGMNTGELF

j_call: TRBJ2-2
cdr3_length: 14
v_call: TRBV4-1
cdr3_aa: ASSPSDRDYTGELF

j_call: TRBJ2-5
cdr3_length: 15
v_call: TRBV19
cdr3_aa: ASSRGTGGAYGETQY

j_call: TRBJ1-5
cdr3_length: 11
v_call: TRBV7-2
cdr3_aa: ASSLSESQPQH

j_call: TRBJ2-7
cdr3_length: 10
v_call: TRBV6-6
cdr3_aa: ASSVGGSEQY

j_call: TRBJ2-2
cdr3_length: 10
v_call: TRBV5-4
cdr3_aa: ASSLFSGELF

j_call: TRBJ1-5
cdr3_length: 11
v_call: TRBV6-2/TRBV6-3
cdr3_aa: ASSLTDNQPQH

j_call: TRBJ2-7
cdr3_length: 13
v_call: TRBV4-1
cdr3_aa: ASSPPGRESSEQY

j_call: TRBJ2-7
cdr3_length: 11
v_call: TRBV11-1
cdr3_aa: ASSLDPTYEQY

j_call: TRBJ1-1
cdr3_length: 11
v_call: TRBV18
cdr3_aa: ASSLTGSTEAF

j_call: TRBJ2-1
cdr3_length: 10
v_call: TRBV9
cdr3_aa: ASSAESSEQF

j_call: TRBJ2-7
cdr3_length: 14
v_call: TRBV6-1
cdr3_aa: ASSANRGQGSYEQY

j_call: TRBJ1-5
cdr3_length: 12
v_call: TRBV10-3
cdr3_aa: ASTGTNSNQPQH

j_call: TRBJ2-3
cdr3_length: 11
v_call: TRBV11-2
cdr3_aa: ASSFALTDTQY

j_call: TRBJ2-2
cdr3_length: 10
v_call: TRBV5-6
cdr3_aa: ASSSGAGELF

j_call: TRBJ2-1
cdr3_length: 13
v_call: TRBV15
cdr3_aa: ATSRAGLSSNEQF

j_call: TRBJ2-2
cdr3_length: 18
v_call: TRBV15
cdr3_aa: ATSRRTPWTSGTLTGELF

j_call: TRBJ2-7
cdr3_length: 9
v_call: TRBV7-9
cdr3_aa: ASSRTVEQY

j_call: TRBJ2-2
cdr3_length: 13
v_call: TRBV6-2/TRBV6-3
cdr3_aa: ASSYSGQPDGELF

j_call: TRBJ2-5
cdr3_length: 13
v_call: TRBV6-5
cdr3_aa: ASTINRGWQETQY

j_call: TRBJ2-3
cdr3_length: 16
v_call: TRBV14
cdr3_aa: ASSQWGTSGIRGDTQY

j_call: TRBJ2-7
cdr3_length: 13
v_call: TRBV5-1
cdr3_aa: ASSRNSQTSYEQY

j_call: TRBJ2-1
cdr3_length: 12
v_call: TRBV7-9
cdr3_aa: ASRPSGLYNEQF

j_call: TRBJ2-7
cdr3_length: 12
v_call: TRBV14
cdr3_aa: ASSQDRTYYEQY

j_call: TRBJ1-5
cdr3_length: 14
v_call: TRBV28
cdr3_aa: ASSTRQGLGNQPQH

j_call: TRBJ1-5
cdr3_length: 12
v_call: TRBV7-2
cdr3_aa: ASSPRPITEPQH

j_call: TRBJ1-2
cdr3_length: 16
v_call: TRBV28
cdr3_aa: ASSVLPRDRYRNYGYT

j_call: TRBJ2-5
cdr3_length: 13
v_call: TRBV28
cdr3_aa: ASSQGQTPQETQY

j_call: TRBJ2-1
cdr3_length: 13
v_call: TRBV6-5
cdr3_aa: ASRSTGNSYNEQF

j_call: TRBJ2-5
cdr3_length: 14
v_call: TRBV9
cdr3_aa: ASSVVVRTRSETQY

j_call: TRBJ2-1
cdr3_length: 14
v_call: TRBV4-1
cdr3_aa: ASSQSSGTSGNEQF

j_call: TRBJ2-7
cdr3_length: 11
v_call: TRBV28
cdr3_aa: ASREGQTYEQY

j_call: TRBJ2-1
cdr3_length: 13
v_call: TRBV28
cdr3_aa: ASSSTSGPYNEQF

j_call: TRBJ2-1
cdr3_length: 9
v_call: TRBV6-2/TRBV6-3
cdr3_aa: ASTPGIGQF

j_call: TRBJ2-7
cdr3_length: 11
v_call: TRBV5-4
cdr3_aa: ASSLDSGTEQY

j_call: TRBJ2-5
cdr3_length: 10
v_call: TRBV24-1
cdr3_aa: ATSDLMETQY

j_call: TRBJ2-5
cdr3_length: 13
v_call: TRBV24-1
cdr3_aa: ATSETGQRQETQY

j_call: TRBJ2-5
cdr3_length: 13
v_call: TRBV29-1
cdr3_aa: SVGGGLAGGETQY

j_call: TRBJ1-5
cdr3_length: 11
v_call: TRBV2
cdr3_aa: ASSYGTGQPQH

j_call: TRBJ1-3
cdr3_length: 12
v_call: TRBV13
cdr3_aa: ASRTGPPRGPIY

j_call: TRBJ2-5
cdr3_length: 13
v_call: TRBV28
cdr3_aa: ASRGGLVRQETQY

j_call: TRBJ2-5
cdr3_length: 15
v_call: TRBV30
cdr3_aa: AWSKGGLAGGLETQY